The T cell receptor (beta chain) under discussion was sequenced for a study of T-cell reconstitution after alpha-beta-depleted transplantation in children. This clonotype was observed at least ten times. The germline V gene encodes CDR1 DFQATT and CDR2 SNEGSKA (reference sequence). This CDR3 contains 11 residues. Trimming shortened V by 6 bases and J by 4 bases, and 6 bases separated the two germline ends. The authors prepared the TCRbeta library with unique molecular identifiers. In TCRdb, the PCR reads were re-called with MiXCR into one record per CDR3 protein. The sample carries fewer than 120,000 distinct CDR3 sequences, around 10% recorded once.

The clonotype originates from a human donor who donated a stem cell graft to a child with acute lymphoblastic leukemia. The V call is TRBV20-1, the J call TRBJ2-2, with unresolved D. Here the sequenced sample was PBMCs from the stem cell graft donor, taken from the stem cell graft. The CDR3 region is CSAAGTGELFF. Here the CDR3 DNA reads TGCAGTGCCGCAGGCACCGGGGAGCTGTTTTTT.